The T cell receptor beta chain under discussion was sequenced for a study of cytomegalovirus exposure and HLA in healthy donors. Study-level results: In terms of immune exposure information, only CMV serostatus was available. With later analysis, a missense DCLRE1C variant became linked to TCR beta V- and J-gene trimming. Some TCR beta chains (more than 150 of them) were listed as cytomegalovirus-associated.

Germline V gene lookup returns CDR1 SNHLY and CDR2 FYNNEI. The CDR3 sequence is 16 residues long. V gave up 4 bases and J gave up 1 base; unmatched junction bases: 7. The PCR used 60 Vbeta and 13 Jbeta primers. Libraries were prepared by immunoSEQ multiplex PCR; TCRdb keeps only in-frame clonotypes and omits some of them. This sample carries 120,000 to 150,000 clones, 79% of them seen once, and the ten largest clones take roughly 6.7%. This clone was recorded once. Its specificity is not known. This TCR derives from a woman aged 40 to 50 in good health and CMV-seropositive. Sequencing used PBMCs. The rearrangement links TRBV2 to TRBJ2-3, with 8 nucleotides matching TRBD2. CDR3 DNA: TGTGCCAGCAGTGCGTTCGGGGGGGATGGCACAGATACGCAGTATTTT. This sequence encodes CASSAFGGDGTDTQYF.